This paragraph covers one T cell receptor (beta chain) sequence. Its antigen remains unidentified. The record has no base qualities; no much larger clone is one base away. Donors were healthy HIV-negative adults with no recently reported acute infections or vaccinations. Every donor was a Caucasian adult residing in Nashville, Tennessee, USA. CD4+ T cells were enriched through magnetic negative selection, after which naive cells were positively selected on CD45RA and the remaining negative fraction served as the memory subset. Blood was collected by leukapheresis, and PBMCs were isolated by Ficoll-Histopaque density gradient centrifugation and then cryopreserved in liquid nitrogen vapor phase. Purity and quantity of every magnetically sorted T cell population were checked by analytical flow cytometry. Each sorted fraction had its genomic DNA isolated and then quantified by UV absorbance on a Nanodrop 2000c.

TCR CDR3 regions were amplified from genomic DNA by multiplex PCR using the deep immunoSEQ assay. For each cell subset, the extracted genomic DNA was distributed evenly across all wells of several immunoSEQ 96-well plates, and each plate served as one replicate. For sorted subsets, around 200 ng genomic DNA, equal to about 30,000 T cell genomes, was loaded into each replicate PCR. Purified libraries were measured with a Qubit 3.0 fluorometer, size-checked on a Bioanalyzer 2100, and measured again with the KAPA Library Quantification kit. A separate single-read 150-cycle Illumina NextSeq 550 flow cell was used to sequence each immunoSEQ 96-well plate. In the original analysis: Because only junctional sequences without quality scores were contained in the immunoSEQ output, filtering matching that applied to full-length reads could not be performed. To assign V/J genes and CDR3, sequences were annotated using PyIR, a Python wrapper for IgBLAST v1.9, with IMGT germline references. Reads with weak V/J assignments (E-value above 1e-6), missing CDR3, stop codons, out-of-frame junctions, or ambiguous translated residues were removed. V3J clonotypes were defined as sequences sharing an identical inferred V gene, J gene, and CDR3 amino acid sequence. Percentage overlap between repertoires was calculated by dividing the number of shared unique clonotypes by the size of the smaller repertoire. Repertoire richness was assessed with RTK rarefaction, the Chao1 estimator, and Recon v2.1 estimates of unobserved clonotypes. Generation probabilities for all TCRbeta clonotypes obtained by the gDNA method from a handful of donors were computed using OLGA. TCRdb holds this immuneACCESS table with in-frame rearrangements only. Some clones are missing; in checked studies, unresolved V genes explain under half, and the rest has no known cause. V and J calls and clone size are those listed in that table; D and trimming were worked out from the DNA. The table for this sample lists approximately 2.5 million clones; around 94% of them were counted only once. In total, the top ten clones hold 0.14% of the sample.

This entry belongs to a study of shared clonotypes between healthy human individuals (dated by TCRdb to about 2020). At the level of the whole study: The cohort comprised a couple of women and a few men aged 18 to 49 years. For each donor, CD4 naive and CD4 memory were each given three plates, CD8 naive was given two plates, and CD8 memory was given one plate. To estimate repertoire size and how much clonotype sharing occurs between individuals, the study deeply sequenced the blood TCR repertoires of roughly 5 healthy adults. Libraries were prepared and TCR repertoires were sequenced by different laboratories using diverse techniques, in order to increase sequencing depth and limit assay-specific biases. Leukapheresis yielded between about 0.8 and 8.9 billion PBMCs per donor. Findings and caveats that apply to the study as a whole: Sharing across four donors was observed for about 5% of naive CD4, under 4% of naive CD8, roughly 2.3% of memory CD4, and roughly 0.4% of memory CD8 clonotypes. Pairwise subsampling led to the expectation that sequencing depth would affect the degree of clonotype sharing among donors. Sampling was restricted to blood, and TCR repertoires in tissue are likely to differ from TCR repertoires in blood. Because the study included only a small number of donors, the genetic and exposure-history diversity represented was limited. Naive subsets generally had larger estimated clonotype richness than memory subsets. Even with the large sequencing depth, rarefaction of the sorted-subset datasets indicated that sequencing was incomplete. Compared with non-shared clonotypes, clonotypes shared by all four sorted-subset donors had higher generation probabilities.

From cysteine to phenylalanine, the CDR3 is 14 amino acids long. Only the CDR3 portion is preserved as DNA: 42 bases, with reading frame beginning at the first base. CDR1 and CDR2 were assigned from the germline V gene as SNHLY and FYNNEI. The junction shows trimming of 7 bases on V and 6 bases on J, plus 18 bases between the germline ends. The chain is made from TRBV2 and TRBJ1-1, with the D gene call left open. Input material: naive CD4+ T cells sorted from blood. This specimen's cell subset or site label, interpreted: CD45RA+ positively selected. The origin of this receptor is a man between 18 and 35 years old in good health. This receptor has the CDR3 CASTGDLGSAEAFF. The bases read TGTGCCAGCACAGGCGATCTAGGATCGGCTGAAGCTTTCTTT. The CDR3 plus the reference TRBV2 and TRBJ1-1 genes for the other parts give the full variable domain: EPEVTQTPSHQVTQMGQEVILRCVPISNHLYFYWYRQILGQKVEFLVSFYNNEISEKSEIFDDQFSVERPDGSNFTLKIRSTKLEDSAMYFCASTGDLGSAEAFFGQGTRLTVV.